This T cell receptor beta chain is drawn from a study of beta chain features in type 1 diabetes. Trimming removed 7 bases from V and 14 bases from J; junction bases left unmatched: 7. CDR1 is SGHTA, CDR2 FQGNSA, per germline. The CDR3 consists of 12 residues. Reverse transcription of all isolated RNA meant that expressed TCRB transcripts were sequenced. Measured with immunoSEQ multiplex PCR; TCRdb has only the in-frame clones, and not every one. The data contain 300,000 to 400,000 clones, 8% of them singletons. This receptor was taken from a woman younger than 30 in good health. The source material was central memory CD4+ T cells from blood. The J gene is TRBJ2-1, the V gene TRBV7-2; 11 bases match TRBD2. The CDR3 spells CASNPTSGRKFF. The DNA of the CDR3 is TGTGCCAGCAACCCAACTAGCGGGAGAAAGTTCTTC. The full variable domain, completed using reference TRBV7-2 and TRBJ2-1, is GAGVSQSPSNKVTEKGKDVELRCDPISGHTALYWYRQSLGQGLEFLIYFQGNSAPDKSGLPSDRFSAERTGGSVSTLTIQRTQQEDSAVYLCASNPTSGRKFFGPGTRLTVL.